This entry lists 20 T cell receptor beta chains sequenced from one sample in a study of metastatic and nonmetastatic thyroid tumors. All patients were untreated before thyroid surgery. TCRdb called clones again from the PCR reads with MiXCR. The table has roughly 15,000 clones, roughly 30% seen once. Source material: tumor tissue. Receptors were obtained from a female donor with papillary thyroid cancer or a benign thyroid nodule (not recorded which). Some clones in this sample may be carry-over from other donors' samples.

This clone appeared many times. CDR3 nucleotides: TGTGCCAGCAGTTGGGGGGTCTTCGGCTACACCTTC. This encodes CASSWGVFGYTF. The rearrangement joins TRBV28 to TRBJ1-2, with D possibly TRBD1 on 5 matching bases. Deletions cut 4 bases from V and 8 bases from J, with 11 bases between. The germline V gene encodes CDR1 MDHEN and CDR2 SYDVKM. The CDR3 has 12 residues.

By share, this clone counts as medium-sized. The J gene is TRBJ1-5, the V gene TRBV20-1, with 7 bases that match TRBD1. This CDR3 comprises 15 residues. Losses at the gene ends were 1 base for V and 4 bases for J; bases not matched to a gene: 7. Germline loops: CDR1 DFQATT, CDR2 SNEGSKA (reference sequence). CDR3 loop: CSARVRDRPNQPQHF. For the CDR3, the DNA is TGCAGTGCTAGAGTACGGGACAGACCTAATCAGCCCCAGCATTTT.

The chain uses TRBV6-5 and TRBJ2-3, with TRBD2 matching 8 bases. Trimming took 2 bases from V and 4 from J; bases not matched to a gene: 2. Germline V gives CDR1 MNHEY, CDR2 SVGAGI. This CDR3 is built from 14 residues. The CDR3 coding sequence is TGTGCCAGCAGTTACCGGGGGGGCTCAGATACGCAGTATTTT. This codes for CASSYRGGSDTQYF.

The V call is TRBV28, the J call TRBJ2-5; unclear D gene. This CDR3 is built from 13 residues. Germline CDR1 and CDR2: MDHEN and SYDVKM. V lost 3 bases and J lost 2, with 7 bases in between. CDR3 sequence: CASSLDLQETQYF. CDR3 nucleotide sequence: TGTGCCAGCAGTTTGGACCTACAAGAGACCCAGTACTTC.

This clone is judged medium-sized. Here the CDR3 reads CASSAGQGAGNTIYF. In DNA form, the CDR3 reads TGTGCCAGCAGCGCGGGACAGGGGGCTGGAAACACCATATATTTT. This rearrangement joins TRBV11-2 to TRBJ1-3; TRBD1 matches 11 bases. Losses at the gene ends were 5 bases for V and 2 bases for J; bases not matched to a gene: 2. Per germline, CDR1 SGHAT and CDR2 FQNNGV. This CDR3 has 15 residues.

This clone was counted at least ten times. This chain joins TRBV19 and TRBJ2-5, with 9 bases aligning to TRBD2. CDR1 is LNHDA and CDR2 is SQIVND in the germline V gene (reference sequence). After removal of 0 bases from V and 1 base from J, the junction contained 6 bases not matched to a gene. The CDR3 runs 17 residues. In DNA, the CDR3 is TGTGCCAGTAGTATAGATCATGGAGCGGGGGGCCAAGAGACCCAGTACTTC. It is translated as CASSIDHGAGGQETQYF. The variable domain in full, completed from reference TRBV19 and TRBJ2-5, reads DGGITQSPKYLFRKEGQNVTLSCEQNLNHDAMYWYRQDPGQGLRLIYYSQIVNDFQKGDIAEGYSVSREKKESFPLTVTSAQKNPTAFYLCASSIDHGAGGQETQYFGPGTRLLVL.

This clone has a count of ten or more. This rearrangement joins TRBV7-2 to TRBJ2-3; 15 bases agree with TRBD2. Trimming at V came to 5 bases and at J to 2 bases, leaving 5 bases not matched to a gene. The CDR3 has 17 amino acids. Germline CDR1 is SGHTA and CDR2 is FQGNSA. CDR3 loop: CASSRGTSGGYTDTQYF. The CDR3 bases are TGTGCCAGCAGCCGGGGGACTAGCGGGGGGTACACAGATACGCAGTATTTT. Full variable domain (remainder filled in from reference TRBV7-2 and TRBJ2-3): GAGVSQSPSNKVTEKGKDVELRCDPISGHTALYWYRQSLGQGLEFLIYFQGNSAPDKSGLPSDRFSAERTGGSVSTLTIQRTQQEDSAVYLCASSRGTSGGYTDTQYFGPGTRLTVL.

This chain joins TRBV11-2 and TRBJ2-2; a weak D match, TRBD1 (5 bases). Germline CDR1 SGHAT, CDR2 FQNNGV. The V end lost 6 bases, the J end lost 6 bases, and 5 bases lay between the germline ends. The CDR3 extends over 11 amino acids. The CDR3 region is CASRGAGELFF. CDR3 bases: TGTGCCAGCAGAGGGGCCGGGGAGCTGTTTTTT.

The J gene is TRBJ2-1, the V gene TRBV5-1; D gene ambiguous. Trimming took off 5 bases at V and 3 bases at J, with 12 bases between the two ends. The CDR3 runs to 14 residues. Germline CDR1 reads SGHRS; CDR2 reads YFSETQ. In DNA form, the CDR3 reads TGCGCCAGCAGGGTCATTGGAGTCTACAATGAGCAGTTCTTC. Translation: CASRVIGVYNEQFF.

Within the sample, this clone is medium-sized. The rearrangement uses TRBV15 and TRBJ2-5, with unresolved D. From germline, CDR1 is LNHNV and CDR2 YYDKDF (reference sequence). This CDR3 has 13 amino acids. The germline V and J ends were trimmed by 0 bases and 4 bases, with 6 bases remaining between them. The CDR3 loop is CATSRDQRETQYF. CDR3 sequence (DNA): TGTGCCACCAGCAGAGATCAAAGAGAGACCCAGTACTTC. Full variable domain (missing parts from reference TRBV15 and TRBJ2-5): DAMVIQNPRYQVTQFGKPVTLSCSQTLNHNVMYWYQQKSSQAPKLLFHYYDKDFNNEADTPDNFQSRRPNTSFCFLDIRSPGLGDTAMYLCATSRDQRETQYFGPGTRLLVL.

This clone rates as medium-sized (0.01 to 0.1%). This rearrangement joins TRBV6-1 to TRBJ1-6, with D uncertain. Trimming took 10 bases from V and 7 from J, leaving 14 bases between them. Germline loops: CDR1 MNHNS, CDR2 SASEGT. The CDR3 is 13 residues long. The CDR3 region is CATLVGGNSPLHF. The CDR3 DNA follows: TGTGCCACCCTGGTTGGTGGGAATTCACCCCTCCACTTT.

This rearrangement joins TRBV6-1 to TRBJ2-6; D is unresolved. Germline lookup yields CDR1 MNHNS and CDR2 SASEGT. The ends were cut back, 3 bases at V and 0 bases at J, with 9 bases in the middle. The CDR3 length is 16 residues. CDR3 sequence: CASSEVGFSGANVLTF. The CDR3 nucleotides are TGTGCCAGCAGTGAGGTTGGTTTCTCTGGGGCCAACGTCCTGACTTTC.

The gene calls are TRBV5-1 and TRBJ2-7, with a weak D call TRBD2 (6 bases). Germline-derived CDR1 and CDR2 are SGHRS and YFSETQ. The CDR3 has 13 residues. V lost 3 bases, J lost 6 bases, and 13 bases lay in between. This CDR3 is CASSSPGTLEQYF. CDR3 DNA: TGCGCCAGCAGCTCCCCCGGGACTCTCGAGCAGTACTTC.

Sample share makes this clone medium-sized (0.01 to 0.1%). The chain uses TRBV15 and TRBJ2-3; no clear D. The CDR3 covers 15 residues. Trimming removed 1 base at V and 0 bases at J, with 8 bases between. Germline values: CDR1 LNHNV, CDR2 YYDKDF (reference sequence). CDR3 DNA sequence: TGTGCCACCAGCAGAGGTTCCACTAGCACAGATACGCAGTATTTT. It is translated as CATSRGSTSTDTQYF.

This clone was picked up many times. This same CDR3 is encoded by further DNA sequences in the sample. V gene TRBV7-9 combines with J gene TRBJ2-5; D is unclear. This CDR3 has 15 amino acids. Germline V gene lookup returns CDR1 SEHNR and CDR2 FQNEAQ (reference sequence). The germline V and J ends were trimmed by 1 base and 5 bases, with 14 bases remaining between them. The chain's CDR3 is CASSLGLNVRETQYF. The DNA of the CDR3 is TGTGCCAGCAGCTTAGGCTTAAACGTGCGGGAGACCCAGTACTTC.

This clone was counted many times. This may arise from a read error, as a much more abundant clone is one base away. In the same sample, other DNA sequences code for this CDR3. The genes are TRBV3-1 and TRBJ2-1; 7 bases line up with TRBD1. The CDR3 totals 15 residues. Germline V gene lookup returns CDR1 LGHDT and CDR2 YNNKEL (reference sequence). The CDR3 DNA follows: TGTGCCAGCAGACGCCGGGACAGTAAGTACAATGAGCAATTCTTC. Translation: CASRRRDSKYNEQFF.

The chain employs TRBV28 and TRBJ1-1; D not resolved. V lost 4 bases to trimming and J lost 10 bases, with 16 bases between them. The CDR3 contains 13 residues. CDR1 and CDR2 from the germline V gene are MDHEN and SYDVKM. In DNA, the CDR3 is TGTGCCAGCAGTTCCCTTGGGTACAGAGGAGCTTTCTTT. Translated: CASSSLGYRGAFF.

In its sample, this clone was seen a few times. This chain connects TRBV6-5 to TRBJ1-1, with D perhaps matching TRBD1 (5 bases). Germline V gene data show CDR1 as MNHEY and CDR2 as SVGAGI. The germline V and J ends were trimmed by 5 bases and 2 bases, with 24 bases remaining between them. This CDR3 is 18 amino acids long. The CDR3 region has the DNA TGTGCCAGCAGTCCTTATCCCGGGACTGGGACGACAAACACTGAAGCTTTCTTT. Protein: CASSPYPGTGTTNTEAFF.

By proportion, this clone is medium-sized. The CDR3 DNA is TGTGCCAGCAGCCAGGACAGGAGATACACTGAAGCTTTCTTT. It yields the protein CASSQDRRYTEAFF. The gene calls are TRBV7-9 and TRBJ1-1; 7 bases are shared with TRBD1. The ends lost 5 bases at V and 3 bases at J; junction bases unmatched: 6. This CDR3 is 14 amino acids long. CDR1 and CDR2 (germline): SEHNR, FQNEAQ (reference sequence).

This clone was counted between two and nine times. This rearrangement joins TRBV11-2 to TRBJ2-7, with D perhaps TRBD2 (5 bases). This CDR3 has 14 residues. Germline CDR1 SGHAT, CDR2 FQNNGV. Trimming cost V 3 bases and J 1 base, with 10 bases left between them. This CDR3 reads CASSFGKGSYEQYF. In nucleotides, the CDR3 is TGTGCCAGCAGCTTCGGGAAGGGTTCCTACGAGCAGTACTTC.